This T cell receptor (beta chain) was recorded in a study of response to subunit inactivated influenza vaccine. The V gene's germline CDR1 is LGHNA and CDR2 YSLEER. CDR3 length: 15 amino acids. The ends were cut back, 3 bases at V and 1 base at J, with 12 bases in the middle. From the RT-PCR reads, TCRdb called clonotypes with MiXCR, one entry per CDR3 protein. Among about 650,000 distinct CDR3 sequences listed, around a sixth were seen once. The sequence was collected from a middle-aged man who received an inactivated influenza vaccine. This material consisted of PBMCs from blood, taken 12 days after vaccination. The rearrangement links TRBV4-3 to TRBJ1-1; D ambiguous. CDR3: CASSQAWVGNTEAFF. CDR3 bases: TGCGCCAGCAGCCAGGCATGGGTGGGGAACACTGAAGCTTTCTTT.